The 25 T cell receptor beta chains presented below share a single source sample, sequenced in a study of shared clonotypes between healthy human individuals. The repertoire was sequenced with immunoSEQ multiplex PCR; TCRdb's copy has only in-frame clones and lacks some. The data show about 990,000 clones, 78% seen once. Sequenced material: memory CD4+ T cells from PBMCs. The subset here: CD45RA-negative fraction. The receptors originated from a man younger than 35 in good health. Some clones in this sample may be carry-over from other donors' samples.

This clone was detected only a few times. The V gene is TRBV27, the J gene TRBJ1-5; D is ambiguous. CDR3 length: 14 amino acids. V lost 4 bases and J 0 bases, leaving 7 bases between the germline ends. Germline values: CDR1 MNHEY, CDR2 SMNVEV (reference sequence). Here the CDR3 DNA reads TGTGCCAGCAGTTCGCAGGATAGCAATCAGCCCCAGCATTTT. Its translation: CASSSQDSNQPQHF.

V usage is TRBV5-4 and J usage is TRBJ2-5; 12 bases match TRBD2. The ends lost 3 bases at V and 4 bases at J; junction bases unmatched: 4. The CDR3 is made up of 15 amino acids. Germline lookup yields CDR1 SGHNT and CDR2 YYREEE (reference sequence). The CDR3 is CASSSTSGGRETQYF. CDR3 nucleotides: TGTGCCAGCAGCTCGACTAGCGGGGGACGAGAGACCCAGTACTTC. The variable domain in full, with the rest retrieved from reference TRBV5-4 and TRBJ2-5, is ETGVTQSPTHLIKTRGQQVTLRCSSQSGHNTVSWYQQALGQGPQFIFQYYREEENGRGNFPPRFSGLQFPNYSSELNVNALELDDSALYLCASSSTSGGRETQYFGPGTRLLVL.

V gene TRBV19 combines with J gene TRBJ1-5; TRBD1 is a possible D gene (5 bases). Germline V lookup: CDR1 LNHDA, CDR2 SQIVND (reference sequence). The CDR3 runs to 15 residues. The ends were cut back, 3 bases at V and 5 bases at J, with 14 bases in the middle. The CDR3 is CASSIGRVGDQPQHF. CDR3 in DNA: TGTGCCAGTAGTATCGGCAGGGTAGGGGATCAGCCCCAGCATTTT.

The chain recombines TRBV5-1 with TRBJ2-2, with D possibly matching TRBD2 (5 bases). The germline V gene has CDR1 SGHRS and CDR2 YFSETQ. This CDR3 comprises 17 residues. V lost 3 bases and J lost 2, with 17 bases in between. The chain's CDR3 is CASSYRRVGINTGELFF. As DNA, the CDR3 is TGCGCCAGCAGCTACCGCCGGGTCGGGATTAACACCGGGGAGCTGTTTTTT. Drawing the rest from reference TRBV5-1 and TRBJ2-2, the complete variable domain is KAGVTQTPRYLIKTRGQQVTLSCSPISGHRSVSWYQQTPGQGLQFLFEYFSETQRNKGNFPGRFSGRQFSNSRSEMNVSTLELGDSALYLCASSYRRVGINTGELFFGEGSRLTVL.

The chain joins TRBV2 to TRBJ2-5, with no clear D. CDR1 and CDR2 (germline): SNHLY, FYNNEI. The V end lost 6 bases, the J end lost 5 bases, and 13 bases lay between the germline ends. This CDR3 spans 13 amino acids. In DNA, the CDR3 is TGTGCCAGCAGCCCCGACAACCGGGAGACCCAGTACTTC. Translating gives CASSPDNRETQYF.

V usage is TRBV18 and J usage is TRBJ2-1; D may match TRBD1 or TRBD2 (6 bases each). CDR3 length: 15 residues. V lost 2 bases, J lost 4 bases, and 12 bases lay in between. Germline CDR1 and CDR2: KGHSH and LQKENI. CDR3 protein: CASSPEGGAYNEQFF. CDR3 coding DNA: TGTGCCAGCTCACCAGAGGGGGGCGCGTACAATGAGCAGTTCTTC. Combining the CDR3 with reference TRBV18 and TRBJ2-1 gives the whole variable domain NAGVMQNPRHLVRRRGQEARLRCSPMKGHSHVYWYRQLPEEGLKFMVYLQKENIIDESGMPKERFSAEFPKEGPSILRIQQVVRGDSAAYFCASSPEGGAYNEQFFGPGTRLTVL.

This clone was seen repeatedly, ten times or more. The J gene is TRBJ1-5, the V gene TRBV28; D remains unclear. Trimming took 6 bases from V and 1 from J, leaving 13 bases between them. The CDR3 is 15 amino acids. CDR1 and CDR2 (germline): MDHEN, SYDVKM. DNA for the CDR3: TGTGCCAGCAGCCCCGGACCCGACAGCAATCAGCCCCAGCATTTT. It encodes CASSPGPDSNQPQHF.

CDR3 coding DNA: TGTGCCAGCAGCTCGGGACTAGCGGGAGCGGGGACCCAGTACTTC. As protein: CASSSGLAGAGTQYF. The chain joins TRBV7-2 to TRBJ2-5, with TRBD2 identical over 14 bases. Germline V gene lookup returns CDR1 SGHTA and CDR2 FQGNSA. J was trimmed by 7 bases and V by 4 bases; bases with no gene match: 5. There are 15 residues in the CDR3.

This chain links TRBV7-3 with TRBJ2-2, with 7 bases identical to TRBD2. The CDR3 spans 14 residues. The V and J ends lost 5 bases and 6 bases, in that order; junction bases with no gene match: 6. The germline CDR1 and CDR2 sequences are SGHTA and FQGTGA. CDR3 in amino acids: CASSRDYPPGELFF. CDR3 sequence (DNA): TGTGCCAGCAGCCGGGACTACCCCCCCGGGGAGCTGTTTTTT.

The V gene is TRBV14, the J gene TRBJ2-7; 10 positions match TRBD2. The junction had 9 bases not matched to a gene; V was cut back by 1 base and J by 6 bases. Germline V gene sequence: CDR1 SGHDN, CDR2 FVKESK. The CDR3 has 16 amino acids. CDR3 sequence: CASSQAGLAGAGEQYF. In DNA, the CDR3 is TGTGCCAGCAGCCAAGCTGGGCTAGCGGGAGCGGGCGAGCAGTACTTC.

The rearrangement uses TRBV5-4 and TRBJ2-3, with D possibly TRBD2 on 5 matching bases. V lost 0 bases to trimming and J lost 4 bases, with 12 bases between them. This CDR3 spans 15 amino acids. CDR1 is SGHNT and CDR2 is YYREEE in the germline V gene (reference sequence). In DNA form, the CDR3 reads TGTGCCAGCAGCTTGGTGGGCGGGTTCGCAGATACGCAGTATTTT. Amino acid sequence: CASSLVGGFADTQYF.

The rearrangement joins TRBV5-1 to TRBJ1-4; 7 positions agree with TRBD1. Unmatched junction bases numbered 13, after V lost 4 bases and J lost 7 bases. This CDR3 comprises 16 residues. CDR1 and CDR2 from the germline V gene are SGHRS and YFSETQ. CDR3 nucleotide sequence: TGCGCCAGCAGCCAGCAACTACAGGGGACGAGTGAAAAACTGTTTTTT. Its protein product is CASSQQLQGTSEKLFF.

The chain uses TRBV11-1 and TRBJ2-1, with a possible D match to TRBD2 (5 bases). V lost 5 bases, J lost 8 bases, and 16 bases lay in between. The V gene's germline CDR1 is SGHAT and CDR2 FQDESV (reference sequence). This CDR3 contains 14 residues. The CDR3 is CASSLTLSVDEQFF. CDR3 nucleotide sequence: TGTGCCAGCAGCCTAACCCTTAGCGTGGATGAGCAGTTCTTC.

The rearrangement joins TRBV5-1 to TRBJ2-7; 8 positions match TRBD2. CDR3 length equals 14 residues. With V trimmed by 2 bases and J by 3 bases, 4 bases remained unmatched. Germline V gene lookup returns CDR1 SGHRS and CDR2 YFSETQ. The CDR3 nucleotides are TGCGCCAGCAGCTTCGGGACTAGTCTCTACGAGCAGTACTTC. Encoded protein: CASSFGTSLYEQYF.

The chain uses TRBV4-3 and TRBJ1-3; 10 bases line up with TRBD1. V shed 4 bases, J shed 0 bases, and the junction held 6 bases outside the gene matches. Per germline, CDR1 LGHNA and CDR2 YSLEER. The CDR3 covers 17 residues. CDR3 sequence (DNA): TGCGCCAGCAGCCCGGACAGGGGGGGACACTCTGGAAACACCATATATTTT. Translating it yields CASSPDRGGHSGNTIYF.

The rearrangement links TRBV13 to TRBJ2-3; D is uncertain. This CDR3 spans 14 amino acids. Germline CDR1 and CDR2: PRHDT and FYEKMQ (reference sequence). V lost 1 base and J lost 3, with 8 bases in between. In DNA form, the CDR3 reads TGTGCCAGCAGCTTAGTGGGGTTAACAGATACGCAGTATTTT. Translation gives CASSLVGLTDTQYF.

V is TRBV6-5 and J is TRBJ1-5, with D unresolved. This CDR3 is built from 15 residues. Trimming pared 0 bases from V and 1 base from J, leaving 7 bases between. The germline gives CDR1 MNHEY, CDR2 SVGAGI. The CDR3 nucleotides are TGTGCCAGCAGTTACTCGGTGCCGAGCAATCAGCCCCAGCATTTT. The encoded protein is CASSYSVPSNQPQHF.

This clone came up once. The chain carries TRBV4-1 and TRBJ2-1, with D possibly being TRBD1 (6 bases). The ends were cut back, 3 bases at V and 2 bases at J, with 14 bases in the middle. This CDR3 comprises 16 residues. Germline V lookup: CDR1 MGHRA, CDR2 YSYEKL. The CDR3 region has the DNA TGCGCCAGCAGCCAGTTCGTCAGGGGCACCTACAATGAGCAGTTCTTC. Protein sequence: CASSQFVRGTYNEQFF.

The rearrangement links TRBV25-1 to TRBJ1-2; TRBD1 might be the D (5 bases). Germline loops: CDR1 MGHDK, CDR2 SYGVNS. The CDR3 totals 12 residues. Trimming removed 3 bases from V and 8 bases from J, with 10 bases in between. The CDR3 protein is CASSEGRVGYTF. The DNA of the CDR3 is TGTGCCAGCAGTGAGGGGCGGGTCGGCTACACCTTC.

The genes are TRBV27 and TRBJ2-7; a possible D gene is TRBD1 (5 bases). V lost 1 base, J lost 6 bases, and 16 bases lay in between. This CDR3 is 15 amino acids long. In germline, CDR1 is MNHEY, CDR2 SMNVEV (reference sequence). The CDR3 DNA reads TGTGCCAGCAGTTTATACTTTGAAGGGGTCGGCGAGCAGTACTTC. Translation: CASSLYFEGVGEQYF.

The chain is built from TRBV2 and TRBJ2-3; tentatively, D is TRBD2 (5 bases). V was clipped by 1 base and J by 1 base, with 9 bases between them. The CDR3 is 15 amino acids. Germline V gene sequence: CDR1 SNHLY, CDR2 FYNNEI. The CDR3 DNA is TGTGCCAGCAGTGAAGGGGCGAGGGGCACAGATACGCAGTATTTT. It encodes CASSEGARGTDTQYF. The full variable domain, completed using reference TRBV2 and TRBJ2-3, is EPEVTQTPSHQVTQMGQEVILRCVPISNHLYFYWYRQILGQKVEFLVSFYNNEISEKSEIFDDQFSVERPDGSNFTLKIRSTKLEDSAMYFCASSEGARGTDTQYFGPGTRLTVL.

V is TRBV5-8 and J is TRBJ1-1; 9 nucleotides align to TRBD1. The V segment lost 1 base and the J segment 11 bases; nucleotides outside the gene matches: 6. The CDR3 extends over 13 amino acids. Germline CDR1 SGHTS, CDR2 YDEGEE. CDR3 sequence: CASSLRNRGHAFF. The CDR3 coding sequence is TGTGCCAGCAGCTTGAGAAACAGGGGGCATGCTTTCTTT.

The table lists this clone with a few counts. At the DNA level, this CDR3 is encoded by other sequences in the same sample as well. The CDR3 DNA sequence: TGTGCCAGCTCACCGGGACAGCCCTACGAGCAGTACTTC. Protein sequence: CASSPGQPYEQYF. This chain uses TRBV18 with TRBJ2-7; 7 bases are shared with TRBD1. The CDR3 is 13 amino acids. Germline V gene lookup returns CDR1 KGHSH and CDR2 LQKENI. With 3 bases clipped from V and 2 bases from J, the junction kept 1 base outside the gene matches.

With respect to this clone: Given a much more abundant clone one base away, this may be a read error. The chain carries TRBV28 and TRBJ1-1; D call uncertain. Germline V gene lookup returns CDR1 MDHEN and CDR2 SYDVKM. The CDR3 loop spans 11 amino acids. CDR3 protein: CTSSLNTEAFF. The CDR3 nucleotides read TGTACCAGCAGTTTAAACACTGAAGCTTTCTTT.

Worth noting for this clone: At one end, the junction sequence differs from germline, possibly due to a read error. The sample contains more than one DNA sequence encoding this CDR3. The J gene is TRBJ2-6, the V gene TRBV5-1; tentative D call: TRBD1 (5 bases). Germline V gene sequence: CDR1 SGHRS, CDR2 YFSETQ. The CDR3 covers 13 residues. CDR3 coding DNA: TGCGCCAGCAGGGTTTCTGGGGCCAACGTCCTGACCTTC. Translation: CASRVSGANVLTF.